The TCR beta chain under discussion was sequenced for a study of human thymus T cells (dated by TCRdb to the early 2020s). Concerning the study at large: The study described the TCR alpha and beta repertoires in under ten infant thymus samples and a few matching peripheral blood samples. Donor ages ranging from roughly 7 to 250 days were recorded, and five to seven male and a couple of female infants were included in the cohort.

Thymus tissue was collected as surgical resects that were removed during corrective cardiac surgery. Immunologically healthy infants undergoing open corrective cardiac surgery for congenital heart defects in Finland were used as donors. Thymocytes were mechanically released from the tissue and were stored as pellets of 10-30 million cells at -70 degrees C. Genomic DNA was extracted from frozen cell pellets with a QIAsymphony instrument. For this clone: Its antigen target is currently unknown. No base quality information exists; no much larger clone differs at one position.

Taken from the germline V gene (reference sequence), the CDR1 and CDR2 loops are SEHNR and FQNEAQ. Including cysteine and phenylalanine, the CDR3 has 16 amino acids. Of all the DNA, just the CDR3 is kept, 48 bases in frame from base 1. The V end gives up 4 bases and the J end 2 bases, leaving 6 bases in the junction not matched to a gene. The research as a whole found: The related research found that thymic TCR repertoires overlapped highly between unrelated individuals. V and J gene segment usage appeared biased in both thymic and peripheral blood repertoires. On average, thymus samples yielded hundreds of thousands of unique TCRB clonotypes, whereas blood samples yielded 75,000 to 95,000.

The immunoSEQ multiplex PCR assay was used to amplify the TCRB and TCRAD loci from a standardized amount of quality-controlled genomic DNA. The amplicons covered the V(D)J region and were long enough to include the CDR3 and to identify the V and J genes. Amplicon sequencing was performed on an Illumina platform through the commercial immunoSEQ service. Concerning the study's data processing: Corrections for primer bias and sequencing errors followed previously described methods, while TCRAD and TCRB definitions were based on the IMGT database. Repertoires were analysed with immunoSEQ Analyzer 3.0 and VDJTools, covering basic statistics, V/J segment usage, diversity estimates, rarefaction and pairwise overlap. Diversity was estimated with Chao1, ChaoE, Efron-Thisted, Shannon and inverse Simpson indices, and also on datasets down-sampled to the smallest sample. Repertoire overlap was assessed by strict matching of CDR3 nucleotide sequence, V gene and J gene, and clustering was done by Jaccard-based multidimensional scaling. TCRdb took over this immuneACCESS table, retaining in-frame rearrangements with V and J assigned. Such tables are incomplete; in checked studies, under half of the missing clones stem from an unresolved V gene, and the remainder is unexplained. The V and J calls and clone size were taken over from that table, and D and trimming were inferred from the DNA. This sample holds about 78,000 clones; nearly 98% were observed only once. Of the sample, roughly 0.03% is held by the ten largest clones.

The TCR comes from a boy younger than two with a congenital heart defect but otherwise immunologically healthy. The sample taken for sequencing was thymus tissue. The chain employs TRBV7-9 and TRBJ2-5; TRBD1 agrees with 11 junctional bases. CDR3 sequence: CASSSTRDRGQETQYF. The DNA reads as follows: TGTGCCAGCAGCTCCACCCGGGACAGGGGGCAAGAGACCCAGTACTTC.